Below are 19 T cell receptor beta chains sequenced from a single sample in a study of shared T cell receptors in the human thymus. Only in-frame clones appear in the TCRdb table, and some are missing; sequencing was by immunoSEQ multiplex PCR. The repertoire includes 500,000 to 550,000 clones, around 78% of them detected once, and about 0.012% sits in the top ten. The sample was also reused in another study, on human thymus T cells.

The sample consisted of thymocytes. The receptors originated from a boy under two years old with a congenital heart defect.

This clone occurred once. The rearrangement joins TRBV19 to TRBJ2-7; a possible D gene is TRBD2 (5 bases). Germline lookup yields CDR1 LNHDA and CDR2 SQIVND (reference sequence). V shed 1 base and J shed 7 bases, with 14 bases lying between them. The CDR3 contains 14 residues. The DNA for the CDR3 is TGTGCCAGTAGTATAGTGGCTAGCCTAGGAGAGCAGTACTTC. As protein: CASSIVASLGEQYF.

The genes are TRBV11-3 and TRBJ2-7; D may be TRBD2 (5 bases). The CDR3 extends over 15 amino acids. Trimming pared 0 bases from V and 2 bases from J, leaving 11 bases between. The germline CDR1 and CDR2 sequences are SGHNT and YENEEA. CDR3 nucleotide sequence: TGTGCCAGCAGCTTAGAAGCGGACGCGACCTACGAGCAGTACTTC. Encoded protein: CASSLEADATYEQYF.

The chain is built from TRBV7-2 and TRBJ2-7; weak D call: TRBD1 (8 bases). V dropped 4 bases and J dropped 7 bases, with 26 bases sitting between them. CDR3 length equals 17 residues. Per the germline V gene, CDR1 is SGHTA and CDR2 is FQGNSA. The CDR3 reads CASSSAGQGGTTGEQYF. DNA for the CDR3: TGTGCCAGCAGCTCCGCCGGACAGGGAGGGACCACTGGGGAGCAGTACTTC.

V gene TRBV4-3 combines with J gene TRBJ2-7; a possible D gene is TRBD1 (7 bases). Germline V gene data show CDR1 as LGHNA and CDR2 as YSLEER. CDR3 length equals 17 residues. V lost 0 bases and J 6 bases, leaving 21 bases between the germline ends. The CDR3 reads CASSQEATFWRGREQYF. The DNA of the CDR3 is TGCGCCAGCAGCCAAGAAGCCACCTTTTGGAGGGGGCGCGAGCAGTACTTC.

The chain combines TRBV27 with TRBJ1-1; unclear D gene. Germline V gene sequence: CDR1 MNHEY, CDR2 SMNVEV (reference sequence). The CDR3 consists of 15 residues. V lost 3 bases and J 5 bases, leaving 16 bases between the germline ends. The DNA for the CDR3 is TGTGCCAGCAGTTTTAGTTGGAGAAGGGAGACTGAAGCTTTCTTT. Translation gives CASSFSWRRETEAFF.

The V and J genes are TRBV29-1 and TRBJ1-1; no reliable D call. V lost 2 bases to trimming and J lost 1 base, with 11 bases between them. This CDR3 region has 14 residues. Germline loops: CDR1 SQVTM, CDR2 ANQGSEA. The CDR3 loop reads CSVEPAASNTEAFF. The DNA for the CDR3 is TGCAGCGTTGAACCGGCGGCATCGAACACTGAAGCTTTCTTT.

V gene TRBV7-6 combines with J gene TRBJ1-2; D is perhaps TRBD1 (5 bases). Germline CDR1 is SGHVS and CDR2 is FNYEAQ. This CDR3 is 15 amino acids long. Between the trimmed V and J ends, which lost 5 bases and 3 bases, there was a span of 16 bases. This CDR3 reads CASSPRQYSHYGYTF. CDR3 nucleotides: TGTGCCAGCAGCCCCCGACAGTATTCCCACTATGGCTACACCTTC.

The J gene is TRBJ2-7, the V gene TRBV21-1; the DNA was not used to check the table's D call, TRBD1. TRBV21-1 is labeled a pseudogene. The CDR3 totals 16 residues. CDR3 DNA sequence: TGTGCCAGCAGCAACCCCACGGGACAGGCCTCCTACGAGCAGTACTTC. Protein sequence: CASSNPTGQASYEQYF.

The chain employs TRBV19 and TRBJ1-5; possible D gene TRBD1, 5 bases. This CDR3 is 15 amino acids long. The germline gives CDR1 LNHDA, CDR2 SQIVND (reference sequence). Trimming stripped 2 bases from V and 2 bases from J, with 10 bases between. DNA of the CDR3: TGTGCCAGTAGTATAAGGGGAACGGGCAATCAGCCCCAGCATTTT. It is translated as CASSIRGTGNQPQHF.

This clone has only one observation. CDR3 loop: CASSSPDRWASEQYF. CDR3 in DNA: TGTGCCAGCAGCTCCCCGGACAGGTGGGCCTCCGAGCAGTACTTC. The V gene is TRBV11-2, the J gene TRBJ2-7; TRBD1 aligns across 7 bases. V was pared by 4 bases and J by 6 bases, with 12 bases of the junction left unmatched. The CDR3 has 15 amino acids. Per the germline V gene, CDR1 is SGHAT and CDR2 is FQNNGV.

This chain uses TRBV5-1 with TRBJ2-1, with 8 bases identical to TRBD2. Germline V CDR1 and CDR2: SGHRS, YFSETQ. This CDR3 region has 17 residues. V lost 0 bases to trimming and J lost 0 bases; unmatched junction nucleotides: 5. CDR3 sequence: CASSLVLAVSSYNEQFF. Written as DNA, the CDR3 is TGCGCCAGCAGCTTGGTACTAGCGGTGAGCTCCTACAATGAGCAGTTCTTC.

CDR3 protein: CASSLLGQDSYEQYF. CDR3 DNA: TGTGCCAGCAGTTTATTGGGACAGGACTCCTACGAGCAGTACTTC. The rearrangement joins TRBV28 to TRBJ2-7; 8 bases are a match to TRBD1. The CDR3 length is 15 residues. The J segment lost 0 bases and the V segment lost 1 base, leaving 2 bases of the junction unmatched. From germline, CDR1 is MDHEN and CDR2 SYDVKM.

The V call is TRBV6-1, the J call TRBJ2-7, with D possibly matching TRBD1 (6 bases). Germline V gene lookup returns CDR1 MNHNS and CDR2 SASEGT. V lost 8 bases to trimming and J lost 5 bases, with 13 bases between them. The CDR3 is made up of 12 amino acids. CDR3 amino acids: CASLSGVNEQYF. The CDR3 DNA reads TGTGCCAGCCTATCAGGGGTCAACGAGCAGTACTTC.

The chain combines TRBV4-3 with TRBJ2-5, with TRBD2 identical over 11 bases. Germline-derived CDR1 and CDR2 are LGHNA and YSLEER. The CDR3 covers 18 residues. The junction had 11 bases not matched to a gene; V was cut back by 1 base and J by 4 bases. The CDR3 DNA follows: TGCGCCAGCAGCCAAGGGACGGGGGGGCTAGCGGGAGGAGAGACCCAGTACTTC. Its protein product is CASSQGTGGLAGGETQYF.

The CDR3 bases are TGTGCCAGCTCTACCGGGACAGGATTAAACATTCAGTACTTC. This gives the protein CASSTGTGLNIQYF. The chain joins TRBV28 to TRBJ2-4; TRBD1 matches at 8 bases. The CDR3 consists of 14 residues. V lost 8 bases to trimming and J lost 6 bases; unmatched junction nucleotides: 9. CDR1 and CDR2 (germline): MDHEN, SYDVKM.

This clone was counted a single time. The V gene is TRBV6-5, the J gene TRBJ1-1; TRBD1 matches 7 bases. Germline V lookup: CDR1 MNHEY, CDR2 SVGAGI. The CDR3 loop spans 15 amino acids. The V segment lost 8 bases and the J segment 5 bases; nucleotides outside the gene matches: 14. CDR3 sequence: CASLPSYRGGTEAFF. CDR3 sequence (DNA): TGTGCCAGCCTCCCTTCCTACAGGGGAGGAACTGAAGCTTTCTTT.

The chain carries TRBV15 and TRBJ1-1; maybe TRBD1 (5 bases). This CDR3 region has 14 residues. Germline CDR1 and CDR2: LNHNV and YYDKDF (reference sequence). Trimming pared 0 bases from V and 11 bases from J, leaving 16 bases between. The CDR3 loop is CATSRDRARGWAFF. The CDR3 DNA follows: TGTGCCACCAGCAGAGATCGGGCAAGGGGTTGGGCTTTCTTT.

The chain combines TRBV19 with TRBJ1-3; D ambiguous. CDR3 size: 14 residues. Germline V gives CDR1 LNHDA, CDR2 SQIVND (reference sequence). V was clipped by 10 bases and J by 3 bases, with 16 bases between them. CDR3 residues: CATGRRARGNTIYF. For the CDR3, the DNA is TGTGCCACCGGCCGGCGGGCGCGTGGAAACACCATATATTTT.

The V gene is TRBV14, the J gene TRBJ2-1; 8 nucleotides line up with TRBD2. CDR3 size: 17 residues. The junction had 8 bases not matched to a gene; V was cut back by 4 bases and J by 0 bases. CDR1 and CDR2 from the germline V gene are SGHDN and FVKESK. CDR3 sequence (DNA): TGTGCCAGCAGCCCGGGACTAGGGCCCAGCTCCTACAATGAGCAGTTCTTC. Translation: CASSPGLGPSSYNEQFF.